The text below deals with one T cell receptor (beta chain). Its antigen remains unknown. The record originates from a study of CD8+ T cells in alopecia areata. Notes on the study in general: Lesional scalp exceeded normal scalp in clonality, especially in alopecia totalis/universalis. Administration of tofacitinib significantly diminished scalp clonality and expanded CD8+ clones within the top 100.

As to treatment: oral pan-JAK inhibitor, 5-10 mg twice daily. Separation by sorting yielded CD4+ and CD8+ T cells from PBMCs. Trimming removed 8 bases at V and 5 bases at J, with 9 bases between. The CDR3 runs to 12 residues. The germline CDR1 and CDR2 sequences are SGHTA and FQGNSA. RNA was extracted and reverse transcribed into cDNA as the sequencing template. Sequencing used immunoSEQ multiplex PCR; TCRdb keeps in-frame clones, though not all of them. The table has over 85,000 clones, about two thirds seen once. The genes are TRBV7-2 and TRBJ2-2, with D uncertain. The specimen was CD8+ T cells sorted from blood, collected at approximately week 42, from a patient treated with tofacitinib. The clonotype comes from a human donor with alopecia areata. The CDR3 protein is CASYLLTGELFF. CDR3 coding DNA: TGTGCCAGCTATTTATTGACCGGGGAGCTGTTTTTT.